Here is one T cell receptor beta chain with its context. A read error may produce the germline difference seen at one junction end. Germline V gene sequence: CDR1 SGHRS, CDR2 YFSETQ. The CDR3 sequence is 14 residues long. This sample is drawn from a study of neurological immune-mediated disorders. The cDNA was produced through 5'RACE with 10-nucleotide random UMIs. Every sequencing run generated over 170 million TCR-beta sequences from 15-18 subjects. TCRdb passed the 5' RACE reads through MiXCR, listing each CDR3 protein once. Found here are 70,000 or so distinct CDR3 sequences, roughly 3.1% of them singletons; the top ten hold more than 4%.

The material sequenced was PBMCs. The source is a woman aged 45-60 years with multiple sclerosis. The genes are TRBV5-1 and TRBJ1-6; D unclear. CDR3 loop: CASSLEPTNSTLNF. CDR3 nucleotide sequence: TGCGCCAGCAGCTTGGAACCGACTAATTCAACCCTCAACTTT.